The rows below give T cell receptor beta chains drawn from one sample of a study of T cell responses to AZD1222 COVID-19 vaccine. Only in-frame clones appear in the TCRdb table, and some are missing; sequencing was by immunoSEQ multiplex PCR. The data contain 150,000 to 200,000 clones, 88% of them singletons. Sample: peripheral blood, taken 28 days after the second AZD1222 dose. The receptors come from an adult who received the AZD1222 COVID-19 vaccine. The CDR3 runs from the conserved cysteine through the conserved F or W. The order of the fields is V gene, D gene, clone size, J gene, CDR3 DNA, CDR3 protein. A D gene is named only where the DNA matches it firmly. The size field is filled for only some rows; it gives once, few, many or a size class.

V gene: TRBV5-4; D gene: NA; clone size: NA; J gene: TRBJ2-3; CDR3 DNA: TGTGCCAGCACTTATCCGATTAGCACAGATACGCAGTATTTT; CDR3 protein: CASTYPISTDTQYF
V gene: TRBV5-4; D gene: TRBD2; clone size: NA; J gene: TRBJ2-1; CDR3 DNA: TGTGCCAGCAGCTTATCTCCAGCGGGATCCGAGTTCTTC; CDR3 protein: CASSLSPAGSEFF
V gene: TRBV7-8; D gene: TRBD1; clone size: NA; J gene: TRBJ1-5; CDR3 DNA: TGTGCCAGCAGCTTAGAAGGACAGGGGTTTATCCAGCCCCAGCATTTT; CDR3 protein: CASSLEGQGFIQPQHF
V gene: TRBV29-1; D gene: TRBD2; clone size: NA; J gene: TRBJ2-4; CDR3 DNA: TGCAGCGTTGAAAGATTAGCGGGAGGGAGGGACATTCAGTACTTC; CDR3 protein: CSVERLAGGRDIQYF
V gene: TRBV28; D gene: NA; clone size: NA; J gene: TRBJ2-7; CDR3 DNA: TGTGCCAGCCTAACGGGGGGCGGACCCTACGAGCAGTACTTC; CDR3 protein: CASLTGGGPYEQYF
V gene: TRBV9; D gene: NA; clone size: NA; J gene: TRBJ1-5; CDR3 DNA: TGTGCCAGCAGCGTAGGGGGAGGCAATCAGCCCCAGCATTTT; CDR3 protein: CASSVGGGNQPQHF
V gene: TRBV30; D gene: NA; clone size: once; J gene: TRBJ2-1; CDR3 DNA: TGTGCCTGGTTGCTGGGGGGAACGGAGCAGTTCTTC; CDR3 protein: CAWLLGGTEQFF
V gene: TRBV30; D gene: NA; clone size: NA; J gene: TRBJ1-3; CDR3 DNA: TGTGCCTGGATGGGGGCGGGGTCTGGAAACACCATATATTTT; CDR3 protein: CAWMGAGSGNTIYF
V gene: TRBV7-8; D gene: TRBD2; clone size: NA; J gene: TRBJ2-1; CDR3 DNA: TGTGCCAGCAGCGCAACGTCCGGGACTAGCGGTTACAATGAGCAGTTCTTC; CDR3 protein: CASSATSGTSGYNEQFF
V gene: TRBV14; D gene: NA; clone size: NA; J gene: TRBJ2-2; CDR3 DNA: TGTGCCAGCAGCCAATCGGGGCCCGGGGAGCTGTTTTTT; CDR3 protein: CASSQSGPGELFF
V gene: TRBV7-2; D gene: NA; clone size: NA; J gene: TRBJ2-1; CDR3 DNA: TGTGCCAGCAGCTTTCCTTCGACTCTCCGATACAATGAGCAGTTCTTC; CDR3 protein: CASSFPSTLRYNEQFF
V gene: TRBV3-1/TRBV3-2; D gene: NA; clone size: NA; J gene: TRBJ2-5; CDR3 DNA: TGTGCCAGCAGCCAGCTCCGGGAGACCCAGTACTTC; CDR3 protein: CASSQLRETQYF
V gene: TRBV7-9; D gene: NA; clone size: NA; J gene: TRBJ2-7; CDR3 DNA: TGTGCCAGCAGCCCGGGGCCAGGAACAGGGCTGTTCTACGAGCAGTACTTC; CDR3 protein: CASSPGPGTGLFYEQYF
V gene: TRBV20-1; D gene: NA; clone size: NA; J gene: TRBJ1-4; CDR3 DNA: TGCAGTGCTAGTGGGAGGTTTAAGGGGACTAATGAAAAACTGTTTTTT; CDR3 protein: CSASGRFKGTNEKLFF
V gene: TRBV5-1; D gene: NA; clone size: NA; J gene: TRBJ2-5; CDR3 DNA: TGCGCCAGCAGCTCTATCGGGGAGCAAGAGACCCAGTACTTC; CDR3 protein: CASSSIGEQETQYF
V gene: TRBV5-4; D gene: NA; clone size: once; J gene: TRBJ2-1; CDR3 DNA: TGTGCCAGCACCGGGGCGGCAGGAAGATACAATGAGCAGTTCTTC; CDR3 protein: CASTGAAGRYNEQFF
V gene: TRBV7-2; D gene: NA; clone size: NA; J gene: TRBJ1-6; CDR3 DNA: TGTGCCAGCAGCTTAGACGTGTATAATTCACCCCTCCACTTT; CDR3 protein: CASSLDVYNSPLHF
V gene: TRBV19; D gene: NA; clone size: NA; J gene: TRBJ1-1; CDR3 DNA: TGTGCCAGTAGTAAGGGTGGGACTGAAGCTTTCTTT; CDR3 protein: CASSKGGTEAFF
V gene: TRBV14; D gene: NA; clone size: NA; J gene: TRBJ2-3; CDR3 DNA: TGTGCCAGCAGCCACAAAGTGCGGTCAGATACGCAGTATTTT; CDR3 protein: CASSHKVRSDTQYF
V gene: TRBV11-2; D gene: NA; clone size: NA; J gene: TRBJ2-1; CDR3 DNA: TGTGCCAGCAGCGCATCAGGGGCGGTTTATGAGCAGTTCTTC; CDR3 protein: CASSASGAVYEQFF
V gene: TRBV15; D gene: NA; clone size: NA; J gene: TRBJ2-1; CDR3 DNA: TGTGCCACCAGCAGACCTCCAGTTGAGCAGTTCTTC; CDR3 protein: CATSRPPVEQFF
V gene: TRBV5-5; D gene: NA; clone size: once; J gene: TRBJ2-3; CDR3 DNA: TGTGCCAGCAGCTTGGATCAGGGTGCAGATACGCAGTATTTT; CDR3 protein: CASSLDQGADTQYF
V gene: TRBV29-1; D gene: TRBD1; clone size: few; J gene: TRBJ2-7; CDR3 DNA: TGCAGCGACCGCTGGCTACAGGGGGCAAATTACGAGCAGTACTTC; CDR3 protein: CSDRWLQGANYEQYF
V gene: TRBV27; D gene: TRBD1; clone size: NA; J gene: TRBJ2-1; CDR3 DNA: TGTGCCAGCAGTTTCATCACCGGGACAGGGGCGCATGAGCAGTTCTTC; CDR3 protein: CASSFITGTGAHEQFF
V gene: TRBV28; D gene: TRBD1; clone size: once; J gene: TRBJ2-7; CDR3 DNA: TGTGCCAGCAGTTCGACAGGGAACGGCGAGCAGTACTTC; CDR3 protein: CASSSTGNGEQYF
V gene: TRBV18; D gene: TRBD1; clone size: NA; J gene: TRBJ2-1; CDR3 DNA: TGTGCCAGCTCGTCGGACAGGGGGGGCTCCTACAATGAGCAGTTCTTC; CDR3 protein: CASSSDRGGSYNEQFF
V gene: TRBV7-2; D gene: NA; clone size: NA; J gene: TRBJ1-5; CDR3 DNA: TGTGCCAGCAGCTTACAGGAAGGGATCAATCAGCCCCAGCATTTT; CDR3 protein: CASSLQEGINQPQHF
V gene: TRBV27; D gene: NA; clone size: NA; J gene: TRBJ1-5; CDR3 DNA: TGTGCCAGCAGTTTACTTGGCAGTAGGAACAATCAGCCCCAGCATTTT; CDR3 protein: CASSLLGSRNNQPQHF
V gene: TRBV2; D gene: TRBD2; clone size: NA; J gene: TRBJ2-3; CDR3 DNA: TGTGCCAGCAGTGGGAGGCTAGCGGGGCCGGATACGCAGTATTTT; CDR3 protein: CASSGRLAGPDTQYF
V gene: TRBV5-1; D gene: TRBD1; clone size: NA; J gene: TRBJ2-7; CDR3 DNA: TGCGCCAGCAGCTTGGGGACAGGGATCCACGAGCAGTACTTC; CDR3 protein: CASSLGTGIHEQYF
V gene: TRBV11-1; D gene: NA; clone size: NA; J gene: TRBJ2-6; CDR3 DNA: TGTGCCAGCAGCCCGAGGACAGTTGGGGCCAACGTCCTGACTTTC; CDR3 protein: CASSPRTVGANVLTF